The T cell receptor beta chain described here comes from a study of cytotoxic CD8 clonotypes in ibrutinib-treated CLL. The CDR3 runs 16 residues. From germline, CDR1 is PRHDT and CDR2 FYEKMQ (reference sequence). The J segment lost 7 bases and the V segment lost 0 bases, leaving 7 bases of the junction unmatched. TCRdb's copy holds only in-frame clones and misses some; the assay was immunoSEQ multiplex PCR. This repertoire shows some 130,000 clones, around 80% found once; its top ten account for less than 4%. The sequence derives from a human donor with chronic lymphocytic leukemia. The chain recombines TRBV13 with TRBJ1-2; 11 bases align to TRBD1. The sample consisted of PBMCs, taken after 24 months of ibrutinib treatment. The CDR3 nucleotides read TGTGCCAGCAGCTTAGGCCTCGGACAGGGGGCGAGTGGCTACACCTTC. It translates to CASSLGLGQGASGYTF.